These T cell receptor beta chains were read from a single sample in a study of blood T cells in healthy people across ages. Each CDR3 protein is one row after TCRdb ran MiXCR on the 5' RACE reads. The sample has just over 1 million distinct CDR3 sequences, more than 35% seen once. The specimen was blood. The source of these receptors is an older woman in good health. Each CDR3 is given with its conserved first and last residue. The D gene is left open where the match is weak. Clone size is given for some rows only: seen once, a few or many times, or a class if the clone is expanded.

V gene: TRBV5-1
clone size: once
J gene: TRBJ2-7
D gene: -
CDR3 protein: CASSLPADEQYF
CDR3 DNA: TGCGCCAGCAGCTTGCCGGCCGACGAGCAGTACTTC

V gene: TRBV20-1
clone size: -
J gene: TRBJ2-1
D gene: TRBD1
CDR3 protein: CSAARLRGQGSDEQFF
CDR3 DNA: TGCAGTGCTGCCAGGTTACGGGGACAGGGTTCGGATGAGCAGTTCTTC

V gene: TRBV9
clone size: -
J gene: TRBJ2-5
D gene: TRBD1
CDR3 protein: CASSGRTGDLKTQYF
CDR3 DNA: TGTGCCAGCAGCGGTCGGACAGGGGACTTAAAGACCCAGTACTTC

V gene: TRBV5-1
clone size: -
J gene: TRBJ2-1
D gene: -
CDR3 protein: CTSSLRGGYNHNEQFF
CDR3 DNA: TGCACCAGCAGCTTGCGAGGGGGGTACAATCACAATGAGCAGTTCTTC

V gene: TRBV6-2/TRBV6-3
clone size: few
J gene: TRBJ1-2
D gene: -
CDR3 protein: CASSSTAGTGYTF
CDR3 DNA: TGTGCCAGCAGTTCGACGGCGGGTACTGGCTACACCTTC

V gene: TRBV10-2
clone size: few
J gene: TRBJ2-7
D gene: TRBD1
CDR3 protein: CASSEGTGAGTYEQYF
CDR3 DNA: TGCGCCAGCAGTGAGGGCACAGGGGCAGGGACCTACGAGCAGTACTTC

V gene: TRBV4-1
clone size: -
J gene: TRBJ2-1
D gene: -
CDR3 protein: CASSIKRSSYNEQFF
CDR3 DNA: TGCGCCAGCAGCATAAAACGAAGCTCCTACAATGAGCAGTTCTTC

V gene: TRBV10-2
clone size: -
J gene: TRBJ2-5
D gene: -
CDR3 protein: CASSDVVLKETQYF
CDR3 DNA: TGCGCCAGCAGTGATGTGGTACTCAAAGAGACCCAGTACTTC

V gene: TRBV19
clone size: -
J gene: TRBJ2-7
D gene: TRBD1
CDR3 protein: CASTPGTGSYEQYF
CDR3 DNA: TGTGCCAGTACCCCCGGGACAGGTTCCTACGAGCAGTACTTC

V gene: TRBV6-2/TRBV6-3
clone size: -
J gene: TRBJ2-3
D gene: TRBD1
CDR3 protein: CASSYTTGTGSDTQYF
CDR3 DNA: TGTGCCAGCAGTTACACGACCGGGACAGGGTCGGATACGCAGTATTTT

V gene: TRBV5-1
clone size: -
J gene: TRBJ2-7
D gene: -
CDR3 protein: CEARVWIYEQYF
CDR3 DNA: TGCGAGGCGAGAGTGTGGATCTACGAGCAGTACTTC

V gene: TRBV9
clone size: -
J gene: TRBJ2-1
D gene: -
CDR3 protein: CASQVAPSSYNEQFF
CDR3 DNA: TGTGCCAGCCAGGTGGCGCCCAGCTCCTACAATGAGCAGTTCTTC

V gene: TRBV5-6
clone size: -
J gene: TRBJ2-3
D gene: TRBD1
CDR3 protein: CASRLWTGLSETQYF
CDR3 DNA: TGTGCCAGCAGATTATGGACAGGGTTGTCAGAGACGCAGTATTTT

V gene: TRBV7-2
clone size: -
J gene: TRBJ1-2
D gene: TRBD1
CDR3 protein: CASSLGQGSDYGYTF
CDR3 DNA: TGTGCCAGCAGCTTAGGACAGGGGTCAGACTATGGCTACACCTTC

V gene: TRBV2
clone size: -
J gene: TRBJ2-7
D gene: TRBD2
CDR3 protein: CASTGGGYNEQYF
CDR3 DNA: TGTGCCAGCACGGGAGGGGGATACAATGAGCAGTACTTC

V gene: TRBV7-9
clone size: -
J gene: TRBJ2-5
D gene: TRBD1
CDR3 protein: CASSTLQGAGTQYF
CDR3 DNA: TGTGCCAGCAGCACCCTACAGGGGGCGGGGACCCAGTACTTC

V gene: TRBV5-1
clone size: -
J gene: TRBJ2-7
D gene: TRBD2
CDR3 protein: CASSLAGGGAYEQYF
CDR3 DNA: TGCGCCAGCAGCTTGGCGGGGGGTGGCGCCTACGAGCAGTACTTC

V gene: TRBV6-2/TRBV6-3
clone size: -
J gene: TRBJ2-2
D gene: -
CDR3 protein: CASSYNIVGRTRDTGELFF
CDR3 DNA: TGTGCCAGCAGTTACAACATTGTTGGACGGACAAGAGACACCGGGGAGCTGTTTTTT

V gene: TRBV20-1
clone size: -
J gene: TRBJ2-1
D gene: TRBD2
CDR3 protein: CSARGTSGANEQFF
CDR3 DNA: TGCAGTGCTAGGGGGACTAGCGGAGCTAATGAGCAGTTCTTC

V gene: TRBV27
clone size: few
J gene: TRBJ2-7
D gene: -
CDR3 protein: CASSPSAGSPYEQYF
CDR3 DNA: TGTGCCAGCAGTCCGAGCGCGGGATCCCCCTACGAGCAGTACTTC

V gene: TRBV6-5
clone size: few
J gene: TRBJ2-7
D gene: -
CDR3 protein: CASSPRQTSYEQYF
CDR3 DNA: TGTGCCAGCAGTCCTCGACAGACCTCCTACGAGCAGTACTTC

V gene: TRBV7-9
clone size: -
J gene: TRBJ1-1
D gene: TRBD1
CDR3 protein: CASRSTGVTEAFF
CDR3 DNA: TGTGCCAGCAGGTCAACAGGGGTCACTGAAGCTTTCTTT

V gene: TRBV6-4
clone size: -
J gene: TRBJ2-1
D gene: TRBD1
CDR3 protein: CASSPPGTGVNEQFF
CDR3 DNA: TGTGCCAGCAGTCCCCCCGGGACAGGGGTGAATGAGCAGTTCTTC

V gene: TRBV29-1
clone size: many
J gene: TRBJ2-7
D gene: TRBD2
CDR3 protein: CSAGTSKSYEQYF
CDR3 DNA: TGCAGCGCTGGGACTAGCAAATCCTACGAGCAGTACTTC

V gene: TRBV12-3/TRBV12-4
clone size: -
J gene: TRBJ2-1
D gene: -
CDR3 protein: CASSLEGSVASYNEQFF
CDR3 DNA: TGTGCCAGCAGTTTAGAAGGAAGCGTGGCTTCCTACAATGAGCAGTTCTTC

V gene: TRBV29-1
clone size: many
J gene: TRBJ2-7
D gene: -
CDR3 protein: CSATRGSYEQYF
CDR3 DNA: TGCAGCGCCACCAGGGGTTCCTACGAGCAGTACTTC

V gene: TRBV20-1
clone size: -
J gene: TRBJ2-5
D gene: -
CDR3 protein: CSARDLGRGTQYF
CDR3 DNA: TGCAGTGCTAGAGATCTTGGGCGCGGGACCCAGTACTTC

V gene: TRBV4-1
clone size: few
J gene: TRBJ2-1
D gene: -
CDR3 protein: CASSQEPRANNEQFF
CDR3 DNA: TGCGCCAGCAGCCAGGAGCCCCGGGCAAACAATGAGCAGTTCTTC

V gene: TRBV27
clone size: -
J gene: TRBJ2-1
D gene: -
CDR3 protein: CASSLEPGGPYNEQFF
CDR3 DNA: TGTGCCAGCAGTTTAGAGCCTGGCGGGCCCTACAATGAGCAGTTCTTC

V gene: TRBV27
clone size: -
J gene: TRBJ2-7
D gene: TRBD1
CDR3 protein: CVSSPTGKGFYEQYF
CDR3 DNA: TGTGTCAGCAGCCCGACAGGGAAGGGGTTTTACGAGCAGTACTTC

V gene: TRBV7-9
clone size: -
J gene: TRBJ1-2
D gene: -
CDR3 protein: CASSTTGTLLGYTF
CDR3 DNA: TGTGCCAGCAGCACAACAGGGACCTTACTGGGCTACACCTTC

V gene: TRBV6-5
clone size: -
J gene: TRBJ1-5
D gene: -
CDR3 protein: CASSAPGLNQPQHF
CDR3 DNA: TGTGCCAGCAGTGCGCCAGGATTAAATCAGCCCCAGCATTTT

V gene: TRBV10-3
clone size: -
J gene: TRBJ2-1
D gene: -
CDR3 protein: CAISWGSSYNEQFF
CDR3 DNA: TGTGCCATCAGTTGGGGGAGCTCCTACAATGAGCAGTTCTTC

V gene: TRBV3-1
clone size: once
J gene: TRBJ2-1
D gene: TRBD2
CDR3 protein: CASSQDELAGAVYNEQFF
CDR3 DNA: TGTGCCAGCAGCCAAGACGAACTAGCGGGAGCAGTATACAATGAGCAGTTCTTC

V gene: TRBV10-3
clone size: -
J gene: TRBJ2-7
D gene: -
CDR3 protein: CAISEPNFRDHYEQYF
CDR3 DNA: TGTGCCATCAGTGAGCCCAATTTCCGGGACCACTACGAGCAGTACTTC

V gene: TRBV6-6
clone size: -
J gene: TRBJ2-1
D gene: -
CDR3 protein: CASSYGTRPNNEQFF
CDR3 DNA: TGTGCCAGCAGTTATGGGACCAGACCTAACAATGAGCAGTTCTTC